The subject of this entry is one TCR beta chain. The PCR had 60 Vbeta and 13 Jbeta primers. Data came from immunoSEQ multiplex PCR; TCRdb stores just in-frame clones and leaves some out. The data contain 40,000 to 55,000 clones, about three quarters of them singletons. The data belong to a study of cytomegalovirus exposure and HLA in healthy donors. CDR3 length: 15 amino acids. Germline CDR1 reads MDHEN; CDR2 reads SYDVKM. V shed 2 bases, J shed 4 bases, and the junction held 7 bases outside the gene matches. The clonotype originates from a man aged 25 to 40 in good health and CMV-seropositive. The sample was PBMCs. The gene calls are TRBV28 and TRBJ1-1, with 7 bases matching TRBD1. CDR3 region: CASSLTMTGTTEAFF. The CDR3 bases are TGTGCCAGCAGTTTAACTATGACAGGGACCACTGAAGCTTTCTTT.